A selection of T cell receptor beta chains follows, all from one sample in a study of breast tumors, draining lymph nodes, adjacent tissues. TCRdb reprocessed the multiplex PCR reads with MiXCR, giving one entry per CDR3 protein. Among some 170,000 distinct CDR3 sequences listed, roughly 35% were seen once. The sample comprised axillary lymph node tissue. These receptors all come from a female donor with breast cancer. Some clones in this sample may be carry-over from other donors' samples. Both conserved end residues are part of each CDR3. Fields, in order: D gene, V gene, J gene, clone size, CDR3 protein, CDR3 DNA. The D gene is left open where the match is weak. Only part of the rows carry a size: once, few, many, or a class if the clone is expanded.

-	TRBV24-1	TRBJ2-7	many	CATSESRGRDEQYF	TGTGCCACCAGTGAATCCAGGGGTCGGGACGAGCAGTACTTC
TRBD1	TRBV3-1	TRBJ1-1	-	CASSQPTGGWTEAFF	TGCGCCAGCAGCCAACCTACAGGGGGCTGGACTGAAGCTTTCTTT
-	TRBV6-5	TRBJ2-6	-	CASRETGTLSSGANVLTF	TGTGCCAGCAGGGAAACAGGGACATTAAGCTCTGGGGCCAACGTCCTGACTTTC
TRBD1	TRBV20-1	TRBJ2-5	-	CSAGGDRGRETQYF	TGCAGTGCCGGAGGGGACAGGGGGCGGGAGACCCAGTACTTC
TRBD1	TRBV7-9	TRBJ1-1	few	CASSYIQGPGEAFF	TGTGCCAGCAGCTATATACAGGGGCCGGGAGAAGCTTTCTTT
-	TRBV7-9	TRBJ1-3	many	CASSLVEGVPGNTIYF	TGTGCCAGCAGCTTAGTGGAGGGGGTCCCTGGAAACACCATATATTTT
TRBD2	TRBV4-1	TRBJ2-1	many	CASSQGLAGGQSEQFF	TGCGCCAGCAGCCAAGGGCTAGCGGGGGGCCAGAGTGAGCAGTTCTTC
TRBD1	TRBV7-2	TRBJ2-6	-	CASSYRDSRADVLAF	TGTGCCAGCAGTTATCGGGACAGTAGGGCCGACGTCCTGGCTTTC
-	TRBV27	TRBJ1-2	-	CASSSSPRANYGYTF	TGTGCCAGCAGTTCCTCCCCTCGGGCGAACTATGGCTACACCTTC
-	TRBV6-5	TRBJ2-5	many	CASSYSGLQETQYF	TGTGCCAGCAGTTACTCAGGGCTACAAGAGACCCAGTACTTC
TRBD2	TRBV29-1	TRBJ2-1	-	CSVAGTTYNEQFF	TGCAGCGTGGCCGGGACTACCTACAATGAGCAGTTCTTC
-	TRBV10-1	TRBJ2-5	many	CASSESGTPKETQYF	TGCGCCAGCAGTGAGTCGGGGACACCAAAAGAGACCCAGTACTTC
-	TRBV20-1	TRBJ2-1	-	CSATPGTYNEQFF	TGCAGTGCTACCCCGGGGACCTACAATGAGCAGTTCTTC
-	TRBV15	TRBJ1-2	many	CATSRGRTDSYGYTF	TGTGCCACCAGCAGAGGTCGGACAGACTCCTATGGCTACACCTTC
-	TRBV19	TRBJ1-5	many	CASSSRGRDNQPQHF	TGTGCCAGTAGTTCTCGAGGGAGGGACAATCAGCCCCAGCATTTT
TRBD1	TRBV3-1	TRBJ2-7	many	CASSRAGTGSSYEQYF	TGTGCCAGCAGCCGCGCCGGGACAGGGAGCTCCTACGAGCAGTACTTC
TRBD2	TRBV7-3	TRBJ2-1	many	CASSPGGTSGRYEQFF	TGTGCCAGCAGCCCGGGGGGGACTAGCGGGAGATATGAGCAGTTCTTC
-	TRBV29-1	TRBJ1-2	many	CSVTRGVYGYTF	TGCAGCGTTACTCGAGGCGTCTATGGCTACACCTTC
-	TRBV30	TRBJ2-3	-	CAWGTGSSRFTDTQYF	TGTGCCTGGGGAACCGGGTCTTCGAGATTCACAGATACGCAGTATTTT
-	TRBV5-1	TRBJ2-5	many	CASSLWPGETQYF	TGCGCCAGCAGCTTGTGGCCAGGCGAGACCCAGTACTTC
-	TRBV5-1	TRBJ2-2	-	CASRPGGHTGELFF	TGCGCCAGCAGACCCGGGGGTCACACCGGGGAGCTGTTTTTT
-	TRBV3-1	TRBJ2-7	many	CASSQTPLDSPYEQYF	TGTGCCAGCAGCCAAACCCCACTCGACAGCCCCTACGAGCAGTACTTC
-	TRBV4-3	TRBJ2-1	many	CASSQVRGVGAEQFF	TGCGCCAGCAGCCAAGTTAGGGGGGTGGGGGCTGAGCAGTTCTTC
-	TRBV11-2	TRBJ1-3	few	CASSLALPGNTIYF	TGTGCCAGCAGCTTAGCCCTTCCTGGAAACACCATATATTTT
TRBD1	TRBV11-1	TRBJ1-4	-	CASSSQDRGYYNEKLFF	TGTGCCAGCAGTTCCCAAGACAGGGGGTATTATAATGAAAAACTGTTTTTT
TRBD2	TRBV30	TRBJ2-1	many	CAWSGLAGDNEQFF	TGTGCCTGGAGTGGACTAGCGGGGGACAATGAGCAGTTCTTC
-	TRBV30	TRBJ2-3	many	CAWSVLAVPTDTQYF	TGTGCCTGGAGTGTACTGGCGGTCCCCACAGATACGCAGTATTTT
-	TRBV9	TRBJ1-2	-	CASSVGSGNYGYTF	TGTGCCAGCAGCGTAGGATCCGGGAATTATGGCTACACCTTC
-	TRBV28	TRBJ2-5	many	CASSLSSTGEGTQYF	TGTGCCAGCAGTTTAAGTAGCACCGGAGAAGGGACCCAGTACTTC
TRBD1	TRBV2	TRBJ1-5	many	CASRGITGDQPQHF	TGTGCCAGCAGAGGAATCACAGGGGATCAGCCCCAGCATTTT